This T cell receptor beta chain was recorded in a study of T cell repertoires in cytomegalovirus infection. Study findings and constraints: CMV-specific TCR beta clonotypes restricted by HLA-C were the ones dominating the ex vivo response.

TCRdb used MiXCR to reprocess the reads, holding one entry per CDR3 protein. The data show around 69,000 distinct CDR3 sequences, 25% to 30% seen once. This clonotype showed up just a few times. Its cognate antigen is unknown. The germline V gene encodes CDR1 LNHDA and CDR2 SQIVND (reference sequence). Trimming took 5 bases from V and 5 from J, leaving 12 bases between them. The CDR3 has 13 residues. This TCR was sampled from a human donor in good health (CMV status not recorded). Some clones in this sample may be carry-over from other donors' samples. Specimen: CD8+ T cells from cultured PBMCs, collected from culture after CMV antigen stimulation. This chain links TRBV19 with TRBJ1-1; D is uncertain. The CDR3 DNA reads as TGTGCCAGTAGTCTCGCGAGTGGAACTGAAGCTTTCTTT. Encoded protein: CASSLASGTEAFF.